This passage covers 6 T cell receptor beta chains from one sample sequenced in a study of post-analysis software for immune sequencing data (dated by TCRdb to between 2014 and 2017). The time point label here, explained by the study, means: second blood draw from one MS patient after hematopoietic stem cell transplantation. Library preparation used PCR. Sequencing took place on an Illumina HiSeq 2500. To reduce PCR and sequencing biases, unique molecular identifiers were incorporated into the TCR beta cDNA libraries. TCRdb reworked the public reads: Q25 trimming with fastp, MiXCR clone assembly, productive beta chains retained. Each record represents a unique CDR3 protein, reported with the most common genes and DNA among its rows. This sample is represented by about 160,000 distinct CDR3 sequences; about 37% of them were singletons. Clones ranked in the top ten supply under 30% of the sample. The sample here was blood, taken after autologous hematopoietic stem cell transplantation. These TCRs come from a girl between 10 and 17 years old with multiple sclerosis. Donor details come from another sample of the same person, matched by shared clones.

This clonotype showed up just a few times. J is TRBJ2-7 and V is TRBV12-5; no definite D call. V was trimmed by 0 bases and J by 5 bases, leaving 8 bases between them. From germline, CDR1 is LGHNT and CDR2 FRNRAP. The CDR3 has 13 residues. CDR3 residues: CASGLVMENEQYF. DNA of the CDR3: TGTGCTAGTGGTTTGGTAATGGAAAACGAGCAGTACTTC.

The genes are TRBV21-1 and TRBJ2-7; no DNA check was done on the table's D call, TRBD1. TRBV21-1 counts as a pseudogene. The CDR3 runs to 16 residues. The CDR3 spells CASSFTRVRNSYEQYF. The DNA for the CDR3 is TGTGCCAGCAGCTTTACCAGGGTAAGGAACTCCTACGAGCAGTACTTC.

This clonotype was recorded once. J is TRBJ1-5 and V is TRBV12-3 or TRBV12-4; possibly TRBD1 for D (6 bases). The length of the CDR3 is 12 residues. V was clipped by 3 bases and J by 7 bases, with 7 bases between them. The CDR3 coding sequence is TGTGCCAGCAGTTTGGACAGACAGCCCCAGCATTTT. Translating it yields CASSLDRQPQHF.

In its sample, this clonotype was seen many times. DNA for the CDR3: TGCAGTGCTAACAGGGGGAGTGAGCAGTTCTTC. Translated, it gives CSANRGSEQFF. The chain has TRBV20-1 and TRBJ2-1; TRBD1 matches at 8 bases. The V gene end was trimmed by 4 bases and the J gene end by 9 bases; junction bases not matched to a gene: 2. In germline, CDR1 is DFQATT, CDR2 SNEGSKA (reference sequence). The CDR3 covers 11 residues.

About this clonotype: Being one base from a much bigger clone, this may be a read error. CDR3 loop: CASSIERDFTDTQYF. CDR3 in DNA: TGTGCCAGCAGCATAGAGAGAGATTTCACAGATACGCAGTATTTT. The rearrangement uses TRBV7-8 and TRBJ2-3, with D unclear. V gave up 5 bases and J gave up 2 bases, with 14 bases separating them. Germline V gives CDR1 SGHVS, CDR2 FQNEAQ. The CDR3 is made up of 15 amino acids.

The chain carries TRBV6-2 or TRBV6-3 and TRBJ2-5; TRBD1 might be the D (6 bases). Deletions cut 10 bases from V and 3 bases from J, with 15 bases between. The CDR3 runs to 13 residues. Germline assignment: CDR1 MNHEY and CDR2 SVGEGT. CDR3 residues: CAIRRQGKETQYF. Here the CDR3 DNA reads TGTGCCATCCGTCGGCAGGGGAAAGAGACCCAGTACTTC.